This T cell receptor beta chain stems from a study of blood T cell repertoires in COVID-19 (dated by TCRdb to about 2020). At the level of the whole study: Collaborator samples came from the United States, Italy and Spain and covered acute and convalescent phases of COVID-19. The prospective study material was composed of cDNA or gDNA derived from T cells, B-cell-depleted T cells, or PBMCs. The dataset comprised deeply sampled blood TCRbeta repertoires from subjects exposed to, actively infected with, or recovered from COVID-19. The repertoires were released in a freely available public database meant as a resource for research on the immune response to SARS-CoV-2. The samples were drawn from two sources: the first 160 participants of the ongoing ImmuneRACE study, and over 950 subjects contributed by 6 global collaborators. Nearly every sample came with metadata listing a de-identified subject ID, COVID-19 status, age in years and sex. Where available, HLA class I and class II types were taken from metadata supplied by the sample provider and were not determined by assay-based typing.

A word on this clone: The clone's antigen remains unknown. There are no base qualities to consult, and no much larger clone falls within one base.

Whole blood was collected in K2EDTA tubes by collaborating institutions according to the institutions' own protocols. For TCRbeta analysis, collaborators shipped samples in one of three forms: frozen whole blood, isolated PBMCs, or DNA extracted from either of those sample types. TCRbeta CDR3 regions were amplified from genomic DNA using the immunoSEQ Assay, a bias-controlled multiplex PCR. The original methods were these. The number of nucleated cells in each sample was estimated from the amplification of reference gene primers within the assay. Sequence reads were collapsed and filtered to measure the absolute abundance of every unique TCRbeta CDR3 rearrangement. For each sample, productive Simpson clonality was calculated as the square root of Simpson's diversity index across productive rearrangements. Here the immuneACCESS table is served through TCRdb, limited to in-frame sequences with V and J called. Missing clones are a known gap in these copies; in checked studies unresolved V genes cover under half, and the rest lacks a known reason. The V and J calls and clone size were taken over from that table, and D and trimming were inferred from the DNA. This sample holds 220,000 or so clones; about four fifths were observed only once. Of the sample, roughly 2.4% falls within the top ten clones.

The full study reports these points: Clinical and demographic metadata were provided uncurated, with the amount varying by source and participant.

Measured from the cysteine to the phenylalanine, the CDR3 is 13 residues long. CDR3 DNA only is kept here, 39 bases in frame from base 1. V sheds 6 bases and J sheds 7 bases, leaving 15 bases between their ends. Based on the germline V gene, the CDR1 and CDR2 sequences are SNHLY and FYNNEI. The receptor was isolated from an older woman with acute or convalescent COVID-19. This chain is built from TRBV2 and TRBJ1-2, and possibly TRBD1, on 6 matching bases. What was sequenced was peripheral blood. The DNA reads TGTGCCAGCAGGGGGAAGGCGGGGGCTGGCTACACCTTC. Its translation is CASRGKAGAGYTF.